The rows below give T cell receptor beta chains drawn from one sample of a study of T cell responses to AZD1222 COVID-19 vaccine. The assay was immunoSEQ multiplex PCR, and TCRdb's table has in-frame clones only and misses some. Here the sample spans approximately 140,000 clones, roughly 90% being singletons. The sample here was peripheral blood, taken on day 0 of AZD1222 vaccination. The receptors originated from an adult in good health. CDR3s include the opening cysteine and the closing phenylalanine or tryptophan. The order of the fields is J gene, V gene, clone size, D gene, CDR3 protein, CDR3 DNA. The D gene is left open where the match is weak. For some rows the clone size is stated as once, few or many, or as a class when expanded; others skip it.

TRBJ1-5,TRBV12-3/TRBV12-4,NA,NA,CASSGNPQRAQHF,TGTGCCAGCAGTGGAAACCCCCAGCGGGCCCAGCATTTT
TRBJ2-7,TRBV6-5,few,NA,CASSYSPGRDEQYF,TGTGCCAGCAGTTACTCGCCGGGGCGGGACGAGCAGTACTTC
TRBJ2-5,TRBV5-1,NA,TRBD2,CASTLREREMETQYF,TGCGCCAGCACCCTCCGGGAGCGGGAGATGGAGACCCAGTACTTC
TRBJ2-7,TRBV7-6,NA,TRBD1,CASSPQTGGYEQYF,TGTGCCAGCAGCCCCCAGACAGGGGGCTACGAGCAGTACTTC
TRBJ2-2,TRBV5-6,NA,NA,CASSLLGPGAGELFF,TGTGCCAGCAGCTTACTAGGACCGGGAGCCGGGGAGCTGTTTTTT
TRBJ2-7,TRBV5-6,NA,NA,CASSLIGQKGYEQYF,TGTGCCAGCAGCTTGATTGGTCAGAAAGGATACGAGCAGTACTTC
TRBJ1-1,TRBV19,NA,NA,CASSFHRVNTEAFF,TGTGCCAGTAGTTTCCACAGGGTTAACACTGAAGCTTTCTTT
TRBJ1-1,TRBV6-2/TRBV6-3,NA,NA,CASSYTQSGGDTEAFF,TGTGCCAGCAGTTATACTCAGTCGGGGGGTGACACTGAAGCTTTCTTT
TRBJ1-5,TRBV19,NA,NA,CASSIDSGTGHINQPQHF,TGTGCCAGTAGTATAGACTCGGGCACAGGGCACATCAATCAGCCCCAGCATTTT
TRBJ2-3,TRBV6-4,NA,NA,CAKTDTQYF,TGTGCCAAGACAGATACGCAGTATTTT
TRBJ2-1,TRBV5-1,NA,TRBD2,CASSLGLAGDEQFF,TGCGCCAGCAGCTTGGGACTAGCGGGAGATGAGCAGTTCTTC
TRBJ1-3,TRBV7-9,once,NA,CASIRSGGNTIYF,TGTGCCAGCATACGTTCTGGGGGAAACACCATATATTTT
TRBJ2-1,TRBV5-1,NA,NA,CASSTGTPYNEQFF,TGCGCCAGCAGCACCGGGACTCCTTACAATGAGCAGTTCTTC
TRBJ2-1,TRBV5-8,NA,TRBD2,CASSLVIREEFYNEQFF,TGTGCCAGCAGCTTGGTTATTCGGGAGGAGTTCTACAATGAGCAGTTCTTC
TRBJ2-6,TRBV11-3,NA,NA,CASSKEGGATFSGANVLTF,TGTGCCAGCAGCAAAGAAGGGGGTGCCACCTTCTCTGGGGCCAACGTCCTGACTTTC
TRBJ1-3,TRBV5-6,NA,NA,CASSFLSGNTIYF,TGTGCCAGCAGCTTCTTGTCTGGAAACACCATATATTTT
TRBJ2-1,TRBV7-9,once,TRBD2,CASSPLSGSYNEQFF,TGTGCCAGCAGCCCCCTTAGCGGGTCCTACAATGAGCAGTTCTTC
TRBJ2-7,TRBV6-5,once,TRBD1,CASRDRGPYEQYF,TGTGCCAGCAGGGACAGGGGTCCCTACGAGCAGTACTTC
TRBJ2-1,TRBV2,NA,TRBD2,CASSPFGLAGVNEQFF,TGTGCCAGCAGTCCATTCGGACTAGCGGGAGTCAATGAGCAGTTCTTC
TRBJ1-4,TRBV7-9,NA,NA,CASSFGRTNEKLFF,TGTGCCAGCAGTTTCGGACGGACTAATGAAAAACTGTTTTTT
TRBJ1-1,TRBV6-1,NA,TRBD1,CASSARDRGLLGEAFF,TGTGCCAGCAGTGCCCGGGACAGGGGGCTATTAGGTGAAGCTTTCTTT
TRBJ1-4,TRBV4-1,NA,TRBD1,CASSPTGTTNEKLFF,TGCGCCAGCAGCCCGACAGGGACAACTAATGAAAAACTGTTTTTT
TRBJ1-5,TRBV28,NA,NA,CASARVNQPQHF,TGTGCCAGCGCTAGGGTCAATCAGCCCCAGCATTTT
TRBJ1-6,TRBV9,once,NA,CASSVADEISPLHF,TGTGCCAGCAGCGTAGCTGACGAGATTTCACCCCTCCACTTT
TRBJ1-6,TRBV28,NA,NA,CASSPRGVYNSPLHF,TGTGCCAGCAGCCCCAGGGGAGTCTATAATTCACCCCTCCACTTT
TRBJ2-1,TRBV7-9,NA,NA,CASSLGRYNEQFF,TGTGCCAGCAGCTTGGGGAGATACAATGAGCAGTTCTTC
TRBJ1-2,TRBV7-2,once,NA,CASSFRVSYGYTF,TGTGCCAGCAGCTTCAGGGTGAGCTATGGCTACACCTTC
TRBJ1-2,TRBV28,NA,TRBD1,CASSSGQGARGYTF,TGTGCCAGCAGTTCGGGACAGGGGGCCCGGGGCTACACCTTC
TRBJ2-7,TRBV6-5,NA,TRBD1,CATRTGDSYEQYF,TGTGCCACACGGACAGGGGACTCCTACGAGCAGTACTTC
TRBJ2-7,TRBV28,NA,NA,CASSWLKYEQYF,TGTGCCAGCAGTTGGTTAAAGTACGAGCAGTACTTC
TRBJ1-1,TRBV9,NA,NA,CASSNSGSRNTEAFF,TGTGCCAGCAGCAACTCCGGCAGCCGGAACACTGAAGCTTTCTTT
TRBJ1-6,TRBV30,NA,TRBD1,CAWTAADRGSSPLHF,TGTGCCTGGACCGCCGCGGACAGGGGGAGCTCACCCCTCCACTTT
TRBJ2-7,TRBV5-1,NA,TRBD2,CASSLTSGRAYEQYF,TGCGCCAGCAGCCTGACTAGCGGGAGGGCCTACGAGCAGTACTTC
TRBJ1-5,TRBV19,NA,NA,CASSITGTQSNQPQHF,TGTGCCAGTAGTATAACTGGGACGCAGAGCAATCAGCCCCAGCATTTT
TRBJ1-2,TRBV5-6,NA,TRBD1,CASSLPSDRVYGYTF,TGTGCCAGCAGCCTACCTTCGGACAGGGTCTATGGCTACACCTTC